These 19 T cell receptor beta chains were sequenced from one sample in a study of early T cells in non-severe SARS-CoV-2 infection. In TCRdb, the 5' RACE reads were re-called with MiXCR into one record per CDR3 protein. The table has approximately 75,000 distinct CDR3 sequences, 4% to 6% seen once. This material consisted of whole blood, taken at baseline. These receptor sequences come from an adult who was a healthcare worker with PCR-confirmed SARS-CoV-2 infection or an uninfected control (not recorded which). The donor label of this sample is uncertain.

This clonotype was counted ten times or more. This rearrangement joins TRBV5-1 to TRBJ2-7; no definite D call. CDR3 size: 13 residues. The ends were cut back, 5 bases at V and 2 bases at J, with 11 bases in the middle. Germline V gives CDR1 SGHRS, CDR2 YFSETQ. The CDR3 DNA follows: TGCGCCAGCAGGTCCGACCTAACCTACGAGCAGTACTTC. Its protein is CASRSDLTYEQYF.

This clonotype was seen a handful of times. The gene calls are TRBV2 and TRBJ2-4; TRBD2 matches 8 bases. The trim removed 2 bases at V and 1 base at J, leaving 1 base unmatched. This CDR3 is 15 amino acids long. Germline V CDR1 and CDR2: SNHLY, FYNNEI. CDR3 protein: CASSEQREAKNIQYF. The CDR3 DNA follows: TGTGCCAGCAGTGAACAGCGGGAGGCCAAAAACATTCAGTACTTC.

This clonotype was observed a few times. The rearrangement links TRBV4-3 to TRBJ1-1; D is unclear. There are 13 residues in the CDR3. Germline assignment: CDR1 LGHNA and CDR2 YSLEER. V was cut by 0 bases and J by 3 bases, with 5 bases left in between. In DNA form, the CDR3 reads TGCGCCAGCAGCCAAGATGTCTACACTGAAGCTTTCTTT. Translating gives CASSQDVYTEAFF.

There are a few counts of this clonotype. The genes are TRBV7-6 and TRBJ2-7; D remains unclear. Germline V CDR1 and CDR2: SGHVS, FNYEAQ. The CDR3 is 14 amino acids. V lost 2 bases and J 2 bases, leaving 10 bases between the germline ends. The CDR3 sequence: CASSLSQYPYEQYF. The CDR3 coding sequence is TGTGCCAGCAGCTTAAGCCAGTACCCCTACGAGCAGTACTTC.

The genes are TRBV24-1 and TRBJ2-7, with D possibly TRBD1 on 6 matching bases. The CDR3 is 13 residues long. Germline V gives CDR1 KGHDR, CDR2 SFDVKD. Trimming pared 8 bases from V and 3 bases from J, leaving 13 bases between. CDR3 nucleotide sequence: TGTGCCACCATGATGACAGGATACTACGAGCAGTACTTC. It translates to CATMMTGYYEQYF.

This clonotype was recorded a few times. The chain is built from TRBV3-1 and TRBJ2-1; D unresolved. V was clipped by 2 bases and J by 8 bases, with 4 bases between them. The CDR3 has 11 amino acids. Per germline, CDR1 LGHDT and CDR2 YNNKEL (reference sequence). CDR3 DNA sequence: TGTGCCAGCAGCCAACGATATGAGCAGTTCTTC. It yields the protein CASSQRYEQFF.

This clonotype was detected many times. CDR3 sequence (DNA): TGTGCCAGCAGTTACCCGCCCGGGGAGCTGTTTTTT. It codes for CASSYPPGELFF. The V gene is TRBV6-2 or TRBV6-3, the J gene TRBJ2-2, with D unclear. V was shortened by 2 bases and J by 6 bases, with 4 bases between the two germline ends. The CDR3 has 12 amino acids. CDR1 MNHEY and CDR2 SVGEGT come from the germline V gene.

There are many counts of this clonotype. The chain has TRBV4-2 and TRBJ1-4, with TRBD1 matching over 7 bases. The germline V gene has CDR1 LGHNA and CDR2 YNFKEQ. The CDR3 length is 14 residues. The junction had 6 bases not matched to a gene; V was cut back by 6 bases and J by 5 bases. The CDR3 DNA sequence: TGTGCCAGCAGACCGACAGGGTCGAATGAAAAACTGTTTTTT. This codes for CASRPTGSNEKLFF.

This clonotype was observed at least ten times. The V and J genes are TRBV10-3 and TRBJ1-1, with TRBD1 matching over 7 bases. The CDR3 runs to 14 residues. The ends lost 4 bases at V and 0 bases at J; junction bases unmatched: 2. Germline CDR1 and CDR2: ENHRY and SYGVKD. The DNA of the CDR3 is TGTGCCATCAGTGTACAGGGGATGAACACTGAAGCTTTCTTT. This gives the protein CAISVQGMNTEAFF.

The chain employs TRBV20-1 and TRBJ2-7, with 9 bases matching TRBD1. The ends lost 6 bases at V and 3 bases at J; junction bases unmatched: 9. The CDR3 is 14 residues long. Germline values: CDR1 DFQATT, CDR2 SNEGSKA (reference sequence). The CDR3: CSADPGQGNYEQYF. DNA of the CDR3: TGCAGTGCCGATCCGGGACAGGGTAACTACGAGCAGTACTTC.

The sample holds many counts of this clonotype. The chain carries TRBV5-6 and TRBJ2-1; TRBD2 matches 13 bases. The CDR3 covers 15 residues. V trimming: 4 bases; J trimming: 6 bases; junction bases outside the gene matches: 4. Germline CDR1 reads SGHDT; CDR2 reads YYEEEE. The CDR3 loop reads CASSRRTSGGNEQFF. The CDR3 bases are TGTGCCAGCAGCAGACGGACTAGCGGGGGCAATGAGCAGTTCTTC.

The chain uses TRBV10-1 and TRBJ2-7; D is ambiguous. Trimming removed 2 bases at V and 5 bases at J, with 10 bases between. CDR1 and CDR2 from the germline V gene are WNHNN and SYGVQD (reference sequence). The CDR3 covers 13 residues. This CDR3 is CASSENLRNEQYF. The CDR3 region has the DNA TGCGCCAGCAGTGAGAACCTCCGCAACGAGCAGTACTTC.

This clonotype occurred many times. This sequence joins TRBV10-3 and TRBJ2-3, with 7 bases that match TRBD2. Germline V gene data show CDR1 as ENHRY and CDR2 as SYGVKD. Trimming removed 5 bases from V and 2 bases from J; junction bases left unmatched: 4. The CDR3 consists of 14 residues. The CDR3 region has the DNA TGTGCCATCAGTAGCGGGGCGTTCACAGATACGCAGTATTTT. It encodes CAISSGAFTDTQYF.

The chain joins TRBV7-3 to TRBJ1-6, with a tentative D call TRBD1 (5 bases). Trimming shortened V by 0 bases and J by 9 bases, and 15 bases separated the two germline ends. The germline V gene has CDR1 SGHTA and CDR2 FQGTGA. The CDR3 has 16 amino acids. The CDR3 DNA follows: TGTGCCAGCAGCTTAACGGGACGGTTGGATGCTTCACCCCTCCACTTT. Its translation: CASSLTGRLDASPLHF.

This clonotype was recorded many times. The junction does not match germline at one end; this may be a read error. The chain is built from TRBV7-7 and TRBJ2-1; D gene uncertain. The CDR3 is 13 residues long. Germline V gene sequence: CDR1 SSHAT, CDR2 FNYEAQ (reference sequence). The chain's CDR3 is CASSLDFPNEQFF. The DNA of the CDR3 is TGTGCTAGCAGCTTAGACTTCCCTAATGAGCAGTTCTTC.

This chain links TRBV7-6 with TRBJ1-1; perhaps TRBD1 as D (5 bases). The CDR3 totals 13 residues. Per the germline V gene, CDR1 is SGHVS and CDR2 is FNYEAQ. V was pared by 3 bases and J by 4 bases, with 9 bases between. The DNA of the CDR3 is TGTGCCAGCAGCTTGATGGGGACCACTGAAGCTTTCTTT. Translating it yields CASSLMGTTEAFF.

This clonotype was seen ten or more times. V usage is TRBV2 and J usage is TRBJ2-1, with 7 bases aligning to TRBD1. The CDR3 loop spans 16 amino acids. The J segment lost 0 bases and the V segment lost 3 bases, leaving 5 bases of the junction unmatched. CDR1 is SNHLY and CDR2 is FYNNEI in the germline V gene. The CDR3: CASSDPGQVSYNEQFF. CDR3 nucleotide sequence: TGTGCCAGCAGTGATCCTGGACAGGTCTCCTACAATGAGCAGTTCTTC.

This clonotype was seen repeatedly, ten times or more. The chain links TRBV27 to TRBJ1-6; tentatively, D is TRBD1 (5 bases). The germline CDR1 and CDR2 sequences are MNHEY and SMNVEV (reference sequence). V lost 6 bases to trimming and J lost 2 bases, with 11 bases between them. The CDR3 loop spans 15 amino acids. CDR3 sequence (DNA): TGTGCCAGCAGCGGGGGGGGGACCTATAATTCACCCCTCCACTTT. Translating it yields CASSGGGTYNSPLHF.

The V call is TRBV18, the J call TRBJ1-2; D remains unclear. The V end was cut by 6 bases, the J end by 8 bases, with 13 bases between. Per germline, CDR1 KGHSH and CDR2 LQKENI. The CDR3 length is 12 residues. The CDR3 region is CASSDSSTGYTF. In DNA, the CDR3 is TGTGCCAGCTCGGACTCATCGACGGGCTACACCTTC.